This record covers a single T cell receptor beta chain. What this receptor recognizes is not known. Nothing much larger sits one base from this clone, and base qualities are not available. CDR1 and CDR2 are drawn from the germline V gene: SGDLS, YYNGEE. The CDR3 goes from the cysteine to the phenylalanine over 16 residues. Only the CDR3 DNA stays, 48 bases, in frame from base 1. The germline V end is reduced by 6 bases and the J end by 4 bases; junction bases left unmatched: 12. This entry comes from a study of cytomegalovirus exposure and HLA in healthy donors (dated by TCRdb to about 2017). At the level of the whole study: A later analysis indicated that the 90 to 150 validation repertoires were generated on the platform also employed for the approximately 700 repertoires of the first cohort. Besides the first cohort of about 730 subjects, a separate validation cohort made up of 95 to 150 different subjects was used. The study combined high-throughput TCR immunosequencing, statistical association of individual TCRs with disease status, and machine learning to predict cytomegalovirus infection status. The study was designed to test whether signatures of past pathogen exposure could be identified by cataloging public T cell receptors. The research as a whole found: Of the cluster scores, 85% to 95% were above 0 in a later analysis, which found that TCRs clustered in the first cohort also tended to co-occur in the 130 or so validation repertoires. The authors suggested that the approach could potentially be extended to other disease states and immunological phenotypes. The validation cohort had no HLA typing available for a later analysis, so co-occurrence within that cohort was assessed over all 130 or so repertoires. The study listed around 160 TCR beta chains as associated with cytomegalovirus. A few of the identified cytomegalovirus-associated TCR beta chains were confirmed in vitro to be specific for cytomegalovirus antigens. The classifier was reported to diagnose cytomegalovirus status with high specificity and sensitivity in both the original and validation cohorts. Most TCR sequences were observed very rarely across donors, whereas some public TCRs were present in many individuals.

The donors belonged to the validation cohort of 120 subjects, which was separate from the roughly 700-subject first cohort. Library method: the immunoSEQ multiplex PCR assay. The authors' pipeline ran thus. A statistical classification framework was built to diagnose cytomegalovirus status from the catalog of TCR beta chain sequences. TCRdb limited this immuneACCESS table to in-frame rearrangements with V and J called. A share of clones is missing; checked studies link under half to unresolved V genes, and the rest is unexplained. That table is the source of V, J and clone size, and D and trimming were worked out from the DNA. This sample comprises 60,000 to 75,000 clones, more than 90% of them detected only once. The ten largest account for 0.7% to 0.95% of the sample.

The rearranged segments are TRBV9 and TRBJ2-2; the junction holds 7 bases that match TRBD1. The receptor comes from a man between 18 and 35 years old in good health and CMV-seronegative. Sequencing used PBMCs. The nucleotides read TGTGCCAGCACGATGGACACAGGGGAAGGCACCGGGGAGCTGTTTTTT. This codes for CASTMDTGEGTGELFF.